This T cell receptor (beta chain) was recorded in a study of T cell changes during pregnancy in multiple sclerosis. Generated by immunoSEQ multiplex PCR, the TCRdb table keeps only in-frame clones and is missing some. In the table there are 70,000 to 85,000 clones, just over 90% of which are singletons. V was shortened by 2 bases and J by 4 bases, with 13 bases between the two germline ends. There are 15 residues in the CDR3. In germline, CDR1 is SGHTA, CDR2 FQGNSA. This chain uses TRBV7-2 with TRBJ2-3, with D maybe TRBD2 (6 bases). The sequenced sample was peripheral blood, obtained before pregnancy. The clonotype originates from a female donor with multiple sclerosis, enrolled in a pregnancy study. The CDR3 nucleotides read TGTGCCAGCAGCTTACCGGGAGTCAGTCCAGATACGCAGTATTTT. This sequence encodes CASSLPGVSPDTQYF.